What follows are 13 T cell receptor beta chains derived from one specimen sequenced in a study of T cell repertoires in cytomegalovirus infection. Antigen specificity for these receptors is unknown. TCRdb reprocessed the reads via MiXCR and lists one record per CDR3 protein. The data contain some 920,000 distinct CDR3 sequences, roughly a third of them seen just once; the ten biggest clones take up about an eighth. The sequencing used cultured CD8+ T cells from PBMCs, collected from culture after CMV antigen stimulation. These receptors originate from a human donor in good health (CMV status not recorded). Some clones in this sample may be carry-over from other donors' samples.

This clonotype was counted a few times. Compared with germline, one end of the junction differs, possibly owing to a read error. The chain links TRBV7-7 to TRBJ2-1; D might be TRBD1 or TRBD2, each matching 6 bases. This CDR3 has 16 residues. Germline CDR1 is SSHAT and CDR2 is FNYEAQ (reference sequence). CDR3 loop: CASSLARSGAGNEQFF. CDR3 DNA: TGTGCTAGCAGCTTAGCTAGGTCGGGGGCTGGTAATGAGCAGTTCTTC.

J is TRBJ1-1 and V is TRBV5-1; D might be TRBD1 (6 bases). Germline V gene data show CDR1 as SGHRS and CDR2 as YFSETQ. The CDR3 has 14 residues. Trimming took 1 base from V and 1 from J, leaving 8 bases between them. DNA of the CDR3: TGCGCCAGCAGCTTGCAGGGGACGAACACTGAAGCTTTCTTT. Its translation is CASSLQGTNTEAFF. The complete variable domain, with remaining parts taken from reference TRBV5-1 and TRBJ1-1, reads KAGVTQTPRYLIKTRGQQVTLSCSPISGHRSVSWYQQTPGQGLQFLFEYFSETQRNKGNFPGRFSGRQFSNSRSEMNVSTLELGDSALYLCASSLQGTNTEAFFGQGTRLTVV.

About this clonotype: This may stem from a read error, because a much larger clone lies one nucleotide away. The final CDR3 position lacks the conserved phenylalanine or tryptophan, pointing to a likely read error. This rearrangement joins TRBV7-2 to TRBJ1-2, with D unresolved. Germline V gene lookup returns CDR1 SGHTA and CDR2 FQGNSA. With 2 bases removed from V and 3 bases from J, the gap between germline ends came to 13 bases. The CDR3 is 15 residues long. The CDR3 sequence is CASSLSRTGYYGYTI. DNA of the CDR3: TGTGCCAGCAGCTTAAGCAGGACGGGCTACTATGGCTACACCATC.

This clonotype showed up many times. The chain joins TRBV7-8 to TRBJ2-2; TRBD1 might be the D (6 bases). The CDR3 spans 19 residues. The V and J ends lost 6 bases and 5 bases respectively, with 28 bases between them. CDR1 and CDR2 (germline): SGHVS, FQNEAQ. CDR3 coding DNA: TGTGCCAGCAGTAGCCAGAGGGACATACCAAAAAAGATAACCGGGGAGCTGTTTTTT. Amino acid sequence: CASSSQRDIPKKITGELFF.

Only a few counts were recorded for this clonotype. The V call is TRBV4-1, the J call TRBJ2-5, with 7 bases matching TRBD1. Germline V gene sequence: CDR1 MGHRA, CDR2 YSYEKL. CDR3 length: 15 residues. After removal of 3 bases from V and 8 bases from J, the junction contained 12 bases not matched to a gene. The CDR3 loop reads CASSHYRGGGGTQYF. The CDR3 nucleotides read TGCGCCAGCAGCCACTACAGGGGTGGGGGTGGTACCCAGTACTTC.

The chain recombines TRBV6-5 with TRBJ2-7, with 7 bases matching TRBD1. The CDR3 is 16 residues long. V trimming: 0 bases; J trimming: 0 bases; junction bases outside the gene matches: 5. Germline loops: CDR1 MNHEY, CDR2 SVGAGI. CDR3 nucleotide sequence: TGTGCCAGCAGTTACTCAGGGGACAGTGTCTCCTACGAGCAGTACTTC. It is translated as CASSYSGDSVSYEQYF.

In this sample, this clonotype turned up a few times. This chain joins TRBV7-8 and TRBJ2-2; D remains unclear. This CDR3 has 13 amino acids. The germline gives CDR1 SGHVS, CDR2 FQNEAQ. Trimming pared 2 bases from V and 7 bases from J, leaving 8 bases between. CDR3 nucleotides: TGTGCCAGCAGCTTAATCTCTGGCGGGGAGCTGTTTTTT. Translated: CASSLISGGELFF.

This clonotype showed up just a few times. The chain couples TRBV11-2 to TRBJ2-1; 10 bases fit TRBD1. Germline V CDR1 and CDR2: SGHAT, FQNNGV. With V trimmed by 0 bases and J by 6 bases, 14 bases remained unmatched. The CDR3 loop spans 19 amino acids. CDR3 coding DNA: TGTGCCAGCAGCTTAGATTTAGACCTCGGACAGGGGGGGCTCAATGAGCAGTTCTTC. This translates into CASSLDLDLGQGGLNEQFF.

This clonotype has only a few counts. The rearrangement joins TRBV6-6 to TRBJ2-7; weak D call: TRBD1 (5 bases). V lost 4 bases, J lost 6 bases, and 16 bases lay in between. Germline V gene sequence: CDR1 MNHNY, CDR2 SVGAGI (reference sequence). The CDR3 consists of 14 residues. Here the CDR3 DNA reads TGTGCCAGCAGTTGGGGCGACCTGCTAGGCGAGCAGTACGTC. This translates into CASSWGDLLGEQYV.

The chain combines TRBV4-1 with TRBJ2-2; TRBD1 is a possible D gene (6 bases). The CDR3 is made up of 13 amino acids. Germline loops: CDR1 MGHRA, CDR2 YSYEKL. Trimming left V 10 bases short and J 6 bases short, with 15 bases between. DNA for the CDR3: TGCGCCAACACCCTTACAGGGCCCGGGGAGCTGTTTTTT. As protein: CANTLTGPGELFF.

The chain combines TRBV5-4 with TRBJ1-2; D is unresolved. V lost 3 bases, J lost 2 bases, and 14 bases lay in between. The CDR3 runs to 15 residues. Germline CDR1 and CDR2: SGHNT and YYREEE (reference sequence). The CDR3 loop reads CASSSPWTLNYGYTF. Here the CDR3 DNA reads TGTGCCAGCAGCTCCCCCTGGACTTTGAACTATGGCTACACCTTC.

This clonotype showed up just a few times. V gene TRBV14 combines with J gene TRBJ1-2, with TRBD1 matching over 11 bases. With V trimmed by 3 bases and J by 4 bases, 10 bases remained unmatched. CDR1 SGHDN and CDR2 FVKESK come from the germline V gene. The CDR3 contains 17 residues. The CDR3 loop is CASSHRDRGVVGYGYTF. DNA for the CDR3: TGTGCCAGCAGCCATAGGGACAGGGGGGTTGTCGGCTATGGCTACACCTTC.

The genes are TRBV7-6 and TRBJ2-1, with 7 bases fitting TRBD2. The CDR3 sequence is 17 residues long. V dropped 2 bases and J dropped 7; count of bases not matched to a gene: 14. Germline lookup yields CDR1 SGHVS and CDR2 FNYEAQ. The CDR3 bases are TGTGCCAGCAGCTTATCCGACCTCGGGGGGTCTGGGAATGAGCAGTTCTTC. Translated: CASSLSDLGGSGNEQFF.